This T cell receptor (beta chain) was found in a study of T cell changes during pregnancy in multiple sclerosis. The protocol was immunoSEQ multiplex PCR, while the TCRdb copy is restricted to in-frame clones and leaves out a portion. The repertoire holds about 44,000 clones, with 89% as singletons. CDR3 length: 15 residues. CDR1 and CDR2 (germline): SNHLY, FYNNEI. V was pared by 4 bases and J by 2 bases, with 3 bases of the junction left unmatched. This chain links TRBV2 with TRBJ2-2; 8 nucleotides match TRBD2. This sample comprised CD4+ T cells from peripheral blood mononuclear cells, obtained after pregnancy. The TCR sequence derives from a female donor with multiple sclerosis, enrolled in a pregnancy study. The CDR3 DNA reads as TGTGCCAGCAGTGGGACTAGCAGAAACACCGGGGAGCTGTTTTTT. Translated: CASSGTSRNTGELFF.